This TCR beta chain was obtained from a study of T cell repertoires in cytomegalovirus infection. About the research overall: CMV infection plus the matching HLA type was flagged by public TCR beta signatures.

Findings of the study overall: Dominant in the ex vivo response were TCR beta clonotypes restricted by HLA-C and specific for CMV. The study identified carriers of CMV plus the relevant HLA from cumulative public TCR beta family frequency.

On this clonotype: Its antigen is not known.

In TCRdb, the reads were re-called with MiXCR into one record per CDR3 protein. The table shows roughly 200,000 distinct CDR3 sequences, with less than 50% occurring only once. The origin of this receptor is a human donor in good health (CMV status not recorded). Some clones in this sample may be carry-over from other donors' samples. The sample consisted of CD8+ T cells from cultured PBMCs, taken from culture after CMV antigen stimulation.

The CDR3 bases are TGTGCCAGCAGTCACGGGACCTTTGAGGGCTACAATGAGCAGTTCTTC. This codes for CASSHGTFEGYNEQFF. V usage is TRBV27 and J usage is TRBJ2-1; D is perhaps TRBD1 or TRBD2 (5 bases each). The V and J ends lost 5 bases and 3 bases respectively, with 17 bases between them. The CDR3 has 16 residues. Germline assignment: CDR1 MNHEY and CDR2 SMNVEV (reference sequence).